This TCR beta chain was profiled in a study of blood T cell repertoires in COVID-19. Study in general: Italy, Spain and the United States were the sources of the convalescent and acute COVID-19 samples. The analysed material was cDNA or gDNA that came from T cells, B-cell-depleted T cells, or PBMCs.

In the source study's methods: Amplified reference gene primers provided the basis for estimating nucleated cell counts. TCRdb's table, derived via immunoSEQ multiplex PCR, lists solely in-frame clones and lacks some. V, J and clone size derive from that table, while D and trimming were established from the DNA sequence. The sample shows roughly 100,000 clones, 80% to 90% of them seen only once. Looked up from germline, CDR1 is KGHSH and CDR2 is LQKENI. The CDR3 covers 13 residues. V was clipped by 9 bases and J by 5 bases, with 17 bases between them. The count of this clone is one. The chain uses TRBV18 and TRBJ2-7; maybe TRBD1 (6 bases). Sequenced sample: peripheral blood. The TCR was taken from a man in his fifties or sixties with COVID-19, enrolled during active disease. DNA of the CDR3: TGTGCCAGTTCCGGGACACCTTCCCACGAGCAGTACTTC. It yields the protein CASSGTPSHEQYF.